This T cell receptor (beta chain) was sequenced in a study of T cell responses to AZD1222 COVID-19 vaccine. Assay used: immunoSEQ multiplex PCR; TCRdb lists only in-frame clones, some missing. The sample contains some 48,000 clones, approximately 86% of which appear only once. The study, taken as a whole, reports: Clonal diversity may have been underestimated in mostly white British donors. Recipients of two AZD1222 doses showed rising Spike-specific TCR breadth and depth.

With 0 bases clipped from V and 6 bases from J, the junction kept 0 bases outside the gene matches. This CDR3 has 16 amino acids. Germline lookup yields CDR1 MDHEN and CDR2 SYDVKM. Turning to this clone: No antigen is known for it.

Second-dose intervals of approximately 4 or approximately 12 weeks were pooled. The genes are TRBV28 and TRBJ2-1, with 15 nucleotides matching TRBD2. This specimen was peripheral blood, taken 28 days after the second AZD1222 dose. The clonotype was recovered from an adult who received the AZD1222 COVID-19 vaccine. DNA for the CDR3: TGTGCCAGCAGTTTATGGGGACTAGCGGGGGGCAATGAGCAGTTCTTC. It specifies CASSLWGLAGGNEQFF.